Listed here are 27 T cell receptor beta chains from one sample, sequenced in a study of Graves' ophthalmopathy and Graves' hyperthyroidism. From RNA, the CDR3 regions of TCR beta chains were amplified and sequenced. Scientists carried out first-round RT-PCR using HTBI primers and then a second-round multiplex PCR. Using its own MiXCR run on the multiplex PCR reads, TCRdb lists one record per CDR3 protein. The sample holds around 1,200,000 distinct CDR3 sequences; 35% to 40% are singletons and the top ten take 11%. Sequencing was carried out using peripheral blood or thyroid tissue (not recorded which). These receptors all stem from an adult man with Graves' hyperthyroidism.

The CDR3 DNA is TGTGCCAGCAGCATCCCCGGGGCCAACGTCCTGACTTTC. Amino acid sequence: CASSIPGANVLTF. The chain has TRBV12-3 or TRBV12-4 and TRBJ2-6, with D hard to call. The CDR3 loop spans 13 amino acids. Trimming pared 6 bases from V and 4 bases from J, leaving 7 bases between.

This clonotype was recorded a few times. The chain is built from TRBV10-3 and TRBJ1-5; 7 bases map to TRBD1. Germline V gene lookup returns CDR1 ENHRY and CDR2 SYGVKD. The CDR3 sequence is 13 residues long. V lost 6 bases and J lost 11; bases outside the gene matches: 10. The CDR3 region has the DNA TGTGCCATCAGGAGTACAGGGGTGGAGACCCAGCATTTT. Protein product: CAIRSTGVETQHF.

The table lists this clonotype with a few counts. The J gene is TRBJ2-2, the V gene TRBV6-5, with 7 bases fitting TRBD1. Germline CDR1 and CDR2: MNHEY and SVGAGI. CDR3 size: 14 residues. Trimming cost V 6 bases and J 4 bases; bases outside gene matches: 5. The CDR3 here is CASRLGQSTGELFF. Written as DNA, the CDR3 is TGTGCCAGCAGGTTGGGACAGTCCACCGGGGAGCTGTTTTTT.

This clonotype showed up many times. V is TRBV4-3 and J is TRBJ1-1; perhaps TRBD1 as D (6 bases). This CDR3 is built from 13 residues. Trimming removed 0 bases at V and 11 bases at J, with 13 bases between. Per the germline V gene, CDR1 is LGHNA and CDR2 is YSLEER. The CDR3 reads CASSQDIGTSAFF. The CDR3, as DNA: TGCGCCAGCAGCCAAGATATAGGGACAAGCGCTTTCTTT.

The sample holds many counts of this clonotype. The chain carries TRBV20-1 and TRBJ1-2; D is possibly TRBD1 (5 bases). Germline CDR1 and CDR2: DFQATT and SNEGSKA (reference sequence). The CDR3 is 13 amino acids. V gave up 6 bases and J gave up 3 bases, with 14 bases separating them. The CDR3 coding sequence is TGCAGTGCCGCGGTAGGGGAGGACTATGGCTACACCTTC. Amino acid sequence: CSAAVGEDYGYTF.

This clonotype was observed many times. This sequence joins TRBV9 and TRBJ1-5, with D maybe TRBD1 (6 bases). CDR1 is SGDLS and CDR2 is YYNGEE in the germline V gene. V was cut by 4 bases and J by 7 bases, with 15 bases left in between. The CDR3 sequence is 14 residues long. CDR3 sequence (DNA): TGTGCCAGCAGCCCTCTTGGGGGGCCCCAGCCCCAGCATTTT. Its protein is CASSPLGGPQPQHF.

This clonotype was recorded at least ten times. This chain uses TRBV14 with TRBJ1-4, with a weak D call TRBD1 (5 bases). V dropped 4 bases and J dropped 7 bases, with 10 bases sitting between them. The CDR3 has 13 amino acids. Germline V CDR1 and CDR2: SGHDN, FVKESK. As DNA, the CDR3 is TGTGCCAGCAGCCGGGGACTGAGTGAAAAACTGTTTTTT. Translation: CASSRGLSEKLFF.

The chain carries TRBV5-1 and TRBJ1-1; D remains ambiguous. This CDR3 has 14 amino acids. Germline CDR1 reads SGHRS; CDR2 reads YFSETQ. Deletions cut 4 bases from V and 3 bases from J, with 13 bases between. The DNA of the CDR3 is TGCGCCAGCAGCCAAAACGAGGACGACACTGAAGCTTTCTTT. This gives the protein CASSQNEDDTEAFF.

This clonotype came up many times. The gene calls are TRBV29-1 and TRBJ2-2; 7 bases agree with TRBD2. Germline values: CDR1 SQVTM, CDR2 ANQGSEA. The junction had 5 bases not matched to a gene; V was cut back by 3 bases and J by 4 bases. This CDR3 has 14 residues. Here the CDR3 DNA reads TGCAGCGTTGAGACGGGAGGCTTCACCGGGGAGCTGTTTTTT. It encodes CSVETGGFTGELFF.

CDR3 sequence reads: CASSIGGTGGREQYF. The CDR3 DNA reads TGTGCCAGTAGTATCGGCGGGACAGGGGGTCGCGAGCAGTACTTC. V is TRBV19 and J is TRBJ2-7; 11 bases map to TRBD1. The CDR3 contains 15 residues. Trimming cost V 3 bases and J 6 bases; bases outside gene matches: 7. Per germline, CDR1 LNHDA and CDR2 SQIVND (reference sequence).

This clonotype was counted a few times. The chain combines TRBV7-2 with TRBJ2-7; 10 nucleotides line up with TRBD1. Losses at the gene ends were 5 bases for V and 1 base for J; bases not matched to a gene: 5. Germline CDR1 SGHTA, CDR2 FQGNSA. The CDR3 is 15 amino acids. The CDR3 here is CASSGGTGASYEQYF. The CDR3 coding sequence is TGTGCCAGCAGCGGCGGGACAGGGGCATCCTACGAGCAGTACTTC.

This clonotype was seen only a few times. This chain joins TRBV6-5 and TRBJ2-7; D is unresolved. The V end lost 2 bases, the J end lost 0 bases, and 11 bases lay between the germline ends. Germline V gene data show CDR1 as MNHEY and CDR2 as SVGAGI. The CDR3 spans 15 residues. The CDR3 DNA reads as TGTGCCAGCAGTTACCGGCTGGGCAGCTCCTACGAGCAGTACTTC. This encodes CASSYRLGSSYEQYF.

This clonotype was counted only a few times. The chain combines TRBV6-5 with TRBJ1-4, with D perhaps TRBD1 (5 bases). This CDR3 region has 16 residues. CDR1 is MNHEY and CDR2 is SVGAGI in the germline V gene. V lost 0 bases to trimming and J lost 8 bases, with 16 bases between them. CDR3 residues: CASSYSTLGRGEKLFF. The CDR3 coding sequence is TGTGCCAGCAGTTACTCGACCTTGGGGCGTGGGGAAAAACTGTTTTTT.

This clonotype was recorded many times. This sequence joins TRBV20-1 and TRBJ1-1; no firm D call. Germline V gene sequence: CDR1 DFQATT, CDR2 SNEGSKA (reference sequence). CDR3 length equals 10 residues. Trimming removed 6 bases from V and 6 bases from J, with 8 bases in between. CDR3 protein: CSAEIAEAFF. Written as DNA, the CDR3 is TGCAGTGCCGAAATTGCTGAAGCTTTCTTT.

Note on this clonotype: At one end the junction does not follow the germline gene, possibly because of a read error. The chain has TRBV7-3 and TRBJ2-5, with a tentative D call TRBD1 (6 bases). From germline, CDR1 is SGHTA and CDR2 FQGTGA. The CDR3 has 16 residues. CDR3 DNA: TGCGCCAGCAGCCAAGTAGGGGACAACTTCCAAGAGACCCAGTACTTC. Translating it yields CASSQVGDNFQETQYF.

The V and J genes are TRBV4-3 and TRBJ1-3; D remains ambiguous. CDR3 length: 11 amino acids. V gave up 1 base and J gave up 8 bases, with 3 bases separating them. Germline CDR1 and CDR2: LGHNA and YSLEER. CDR3 DNA: TGCGCCAGCAGCCAAGGGTACACCATATATTTT. Translation: CASSQGYTIYF.

The rearrangement links TRBV7-9 to TRBJ2-5; either TRBD1 or TRBD2 may supply D (5 bases each). With 1 base removed from V and 0 bases from J, the gap between germline ends came to 9 bases. Germline V gene data show CDR1 as SEHNR and CDR2 as FQNEAQ (reference sequence). CDR3 length: 15 residues. The CDR3 DNA follows: TGTGCCAGCAGCTTAGACACGGGGCACCAAGAGACCCAGTACTTC. Its translation is CASSLDTGHQETQYF.

The table lists this clonotype with many counts. The chain couples TRBV24-1 to TRBJ2-5, with a tentative D call TRBD2 (5 bases). Germline V gives CDR1 KGHDR, CDR2 SFDVKD. This CDR3 has 16 residues. Trimming took off 4 bases at V and 2 bases at J, with 16 bases between the two ends. CDR3 DNA sequence: TGTGCCACCAGTGACCCGCGGGCAGGTCAGCAAGAGACCCAGTACTTC. Amino acid sequence: CATSDPRAGQQETQYF.

Only a few counts were recorded for this clonotype. This chain links TRBV30 with TRBJ2-7; D assignment may be TRBD1 or TRBD2 (5 bases each). This CDR3 comprises 13 residues. Germline CDR1 and CDR2: GTSNPN and SVGIG (reference sequence). V was cut by 6 bases and J by 2 bases, with 14 bases left in between. Written as DNA, the CDR3 is TGTGCCTGCCCCGGGACGGCGACCTACGAGCAGTACTTC. Its translation: CACPGTATYEQYF.

This clonotype was seen only a few times. V gene TRBV7-2 combines with J gene TRBJ1-4; 9 bases fit TRBD1. Germline V gives CDR1 SGHTA, CDR2 FQGNSA. The length of the CDR3 is 18 residues. V lost 6 bases to trimming and J lost 7 bases; unmatched junction nucleotides: 18. CDR3 sequence (DNA): TGTGCCAGCAGTTACGACAGGGGGAAGTCTGGAGGTGTTGAAAAACTGTTTTTT. Its translation: CASSYDRGKSGGVEKLFF.

The rearrangement joins TRBV11-2 to TRBJ2-5, with 7 positions matching TRBD1. Unmatched junction bases numbered 14, after V lost 2 bases and J lost 5 bases. Germline V CDR1 and CDR2: SGHAT, FQNNGV. This CDR3 region has 17 residues. The CDR3 sequence: CASSLTFEGAAVETQYF. CDR3 nucleotide sequence: TGTGCCAGCAGCTTAACTTTCGAGGGGGCGGCGGTGGAGACCCAGTACTTC.

This clonotype was counted many times. A much larger clone is a single base away; this may be a read error. The chain links TRBV10-3 to TRBJ2-7, with a possible D match to TRBD2 (6 bases). The CDR3 consists of 17 residues. The V gene's germline CDR1 is ENHRY and CDR2 SYGVKD. V was trimmed by 4 bases and J by 3 bases, leaving 22 bases between them. In nucleotides, the CDR3 is TGTGCCATCAGTGCACTAACGGGAGAATCCAAGATCTACGAGCAGTACTTC. The encoded protein is CAISALTGESKIYEQYF.

This clonotype was found many times. The rearrangement joins TRBV2 to TRBJ2-7; 7 nucleotides align to TRBD2. J gave up 2 bases and V 4 bases, and 5 bases lay outside the gene matches. Germline V gives CDR1 SNHLY, CDR2 FYNNEI. This CDR3 has 14 residues. In nucleotides, the CDR3 is TGTGCCAGCAGTGTGGGGGGGGTAACCTACGAGCAGTACTTC. Translating gives CASSVGGVTYEQYF.

Points on this clonotype: A much larger clone differs from this one at a single base, so this may be a read error. The J gene is TRBJ1-5, the V gene TRBV29-1, with 7 bases matching TRBD1. CDR3 length: 12 residues. Germline-derived CDR1 and CDR2 are SQVTM and ANQGSEA. The chain's CDR3 is CSVRGSNQPRHF. The CDR3 DNA sequence: TGCAGCGTCAGGGGGAGCAATCAGCCCCGGCATTTT. Supplemented by reference TRBV29-1 and TRBJ1-5, the full variable domain reads SAVISQKPSRDICQRGTSLTIQCQVDSQVTMMFWYRQQPGQSLTLIATANQGSEATYESGFVIDKFPISRPNLTFSTLTVSNMSPEDSSIYLCSVRGSNQPRHFGDGTRLSIL.

V usage is TRBV28 and J usage is TRBJ2-2; no clear D. The germline CDR1 and CDR2 sequences are MDHEN and SYDVKM. The CDR3 covers 13 residues. V lost 8 bases to trimming and J lost 3 bases, with 10 bases between them. The CDR3 here is CASWRRDTGELFF. The CDR3, as DNA: TGTGCCAGCTGGCGACGAGACACCGGGGAGCTGTTTTTT.

This clonotype was seen ten or more times. V and J are TRBV6-6 and TRBJ1-6; 7 positions match TRBD1. CDR1 is MNHNY and CDR2 is SVGAGI in the germline V gene (reference sequence). With V trimmed by 5 bases and J by 9 bases, 7 bases remained unmatched. CDR3 length equals 14 residues. CDR3 region: CASSGGQEGSPLHF. The CDR3 DNA sequence: TGTGCCAGCAGTGGAGGACAGGAGGGTTCACCCCTCCACTTT.

This clonotype appeared a few times. The V and J genes are TRBV5-8 and TRBJ1-1; TRBD1 agrees at 8 bases. The germline CDR1 and CDR2 sequences are SGHTS and YDEGEE. With V trimmed by 3 bases and J by 1 base, 8 bases remained unmatched. The CDR3 runs 16 residues. CDR3 region: CASSSQTGARNTEAFF. The DNA of the CDR3 is TGTGCCAGCAGCTCGCAGACAGGGGCAAGGAACACTGAAGCTTTCTTT. The variable domain in full, completed from reference TRBV5-8 and TRBJ1-1, reads EAGVTQSPTHLIKTRGQQATLRCSPISGHTSVYWYQQALGLGLQFLLWYDEGEERNRGNFPPRFSGRQFPNYSSELNVNALELEDSALYLCASSSQTGARNTEAFFGQGTRLTVV.